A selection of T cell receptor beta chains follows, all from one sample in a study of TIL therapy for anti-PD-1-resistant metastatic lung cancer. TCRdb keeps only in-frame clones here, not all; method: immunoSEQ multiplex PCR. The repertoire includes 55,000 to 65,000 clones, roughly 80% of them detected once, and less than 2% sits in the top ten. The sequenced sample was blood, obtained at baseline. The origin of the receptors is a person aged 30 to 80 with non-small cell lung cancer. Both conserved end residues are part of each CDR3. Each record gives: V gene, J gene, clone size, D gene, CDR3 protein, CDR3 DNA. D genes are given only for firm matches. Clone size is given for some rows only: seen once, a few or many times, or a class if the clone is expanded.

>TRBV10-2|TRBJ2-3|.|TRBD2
CASSDPPRLAGDTDTQYF
TGCGCCAGCAGTGACCCGCCTCGACTAGCGGGAGACACAGATACGCAGTATTTT
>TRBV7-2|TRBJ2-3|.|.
CASSIGGLRTDTQYF
TGTGCCAGCAGCATAGGGGGACTGCGCACAGATACGCAGTATTTT
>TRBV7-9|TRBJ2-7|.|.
CASSAGLSSYEQYF
TGTGCCAGCAGCGCGGGTCTTTCTTCCTACGAGCAGTACTTC
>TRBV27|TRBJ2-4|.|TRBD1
CASSLDPRQGAKNIQYF
TGTGCCAGCAGTTTAGACCCCCGACAGGGGGCCAAAAACATTCAGTACTTC
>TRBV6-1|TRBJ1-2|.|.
CASRKPTGSGYTF
TGTGCCAGCAGGAAACCCACAGGGAGCGGCTACACCTTC
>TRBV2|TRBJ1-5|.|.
CASSESRGGNQPQHF
TGTGCCAGCAGTGAATCGAGGGGTGGCAATCAGCCCCAGCATTTT
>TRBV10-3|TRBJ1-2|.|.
CAISLRDGYTF
TGTGCCATCAGTTTAAGGGATGGCTACACCTTC
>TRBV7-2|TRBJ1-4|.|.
CASSLVATRTNEKLFF
TGTGCCAGCAGCTTAGTGGCCACTCGAACTAATGAAAAACTGTTTTTT
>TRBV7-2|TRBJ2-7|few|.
CASSPGGGQYEQYF
TGTGCCAGCAGCCCAGGGGGGGGGCAGTACGAGCAGTACTTC
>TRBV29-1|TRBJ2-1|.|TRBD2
CSVAAPSGGAGNEQFF
TGCAGCGTTGCGGCGCCTAGCGGGGGGGCAGGAAATGAGCAGTTCTTC
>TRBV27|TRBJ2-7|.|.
CASSLTGVGLYEQYF
TGTGCCAGCAGTTTAACGGGAGTAGGTCTCTACGAGCAGTACTTC
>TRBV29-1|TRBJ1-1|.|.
CSAGRENTEAFF
TGCAGCGCTGGACGGGAGAACACTGAAGCTTTCTTT
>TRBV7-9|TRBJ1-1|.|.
CASSLMWGGGTEAFF
TGTGCCAGCAGCCTGATGTGGGGTGGTGGCACTGAAGCTTTCTTT
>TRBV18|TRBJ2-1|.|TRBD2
CASSPLSSGYNEQFF
TGTGCCAGCTCACCACTATCTAGCGGCTACAATGAGCAGTTCTTC
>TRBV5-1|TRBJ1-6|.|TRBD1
CASSLGTGENSPLHF
TGCGCCAGCAGCTTGGGGACAGGGGAGAATTCACCCCTCCACTTT
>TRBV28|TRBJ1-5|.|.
CASMGWRNQPQHF
TGTGCCAGCATGGGGTGGCGCAATCAGCCCCAGCATTTT
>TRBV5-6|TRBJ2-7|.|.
CASSIQDSDEQYF
TGTGCCAGCTCAATCCAGGACAGCGACGAGCAGTACTTC